One sample yielded the 27 T cell receptor beta chains listed below, sequenced in a study of control samples from healthy donors and cancer patients (dated by TCRdb to the early 2020s). Libraries were built with the immunoSEQ multiplex PCR assay. The source is immuneACCESS, and TCRdb retained only in-frame sequences with V and J called. Part of the clones is not carried over; for the studies checked, unresolved V genes explain less than half of this, and the remainder is unexplained. The sample table contains about 12,000 clones; only one count was recorded for approximately 88% of them. The biggest ten clones account for 2.8% of the sample. The specimen sequenced was formalin-fixed, paraffin-embedded tissue. The receptors were gathered from a male donor with melanoma.

The chain employs TRBV28 and TRBJ2-1; D is possibly TRBD1 or TRBD2 (6 bases each). The CDR3 is 15 amino acids. Per germline, CDR1 MDHEN and CDR2 SYDVKM. V dropped 4 bases and J dropped 6 bases, with 16 bases sitting between them. The chain's CDR3 is CASSSYSGGGNEQFF. In DNA form, the CDR3 reads TGTGCCAGCAGTTCATATAGCGGAGGGGGCAATGAGCAGTTCTTC.

The gene calls are TRBV7-2 and TRBJ2-3; 10 nucleotides agree with TRBD2. V dropped 5 bases and J dropped 3; count of bases not matched to a gene: 8. This CDR3 has 16 residues. The germline CDR1 and CDR2 sequences are SGHTA and FQGNSA. CDR3 nucleotide sequence: TGTGCCAGCAGCCCTACAGGGACTAGCGTGACAGATACGCAGTATTTT. It yields the protein CASSPTGTSVTDTQYF.

This sequence joins TRBV19 and TRBJ1-6, with D unresolved. The CDR3 contains 15 residues. The V and J ends lost 5 bases and 6 bases respectively, with 14 bases between them. Germline V CDR1 and CDR2: LNHDA, SQIVND (reference sequence). The CDR3 region has the DNA TGTGCCAGTAGTCTGACGACGGCAACTAATTCACCCCTCCACTTT. Protein product: CASSLTTATNSPLHF.

Only a few counts were recorded for this clone. The V gene is TRBV9, the J gene TRBJ1-2, with D perhaps TRBD1 (6 bases). The V and J ends lost 6 bases and 8 bases respectively, with 14 bases between them. Germline V CDR1 and CDR2: SGDLS, YYNGEE. This CDR3 spans 12 amino acids. The CDR3 nucleotides are TGTGCCAGCATGTCAGGGGCGCAAGGCTACACCTTC. Its protein is CASMSGAQGYTF.

The chain carries TRBV6-5 and TRBJ1-1; TRBD1 might be the D (5 bases). CDR1 and CDR2 from the germline V gene are MNHEY and SVGAGI. The CDR3 spans 14 residues. V lost 5 bases to trimming and J lost 5 bases, with 15 bases between them. CDR3 nucleotides: TGTGCCAGCAGTACGCCAGGGAGGCGGACTGAAGCTTTCTTT. It specifies CASSTPGRRTEAFF.

The chain carries TRBV5-5 and TRBJ1-1, with D unclear. This CDR3 has 13 residues. V was pared by 9 bases and J by 8 bases, with 20 bases between. Germline CDR1 reads SGHKS; CDR2 reads YYEKEE (reference sequence). The CDR3 nucleotides are TGTGCCACCCATCCCCTGGCAGGTTCGGAAGCTTTCTTT. It translates to CATHPLAGSEAFF.

The chain has TRBV2 and TRBJ1-1; 8 nucleotides line up with TRBD1. With V trimmed by 6 bases and J by 4 bases, 7 bases remained unmatched. CDR1 and CDR2 from the germline V gene are SNHLY and FYNNEI. This CDR3 has 14 residues. The DNA of the CDR3 is TGTGCCAGCAGAGGACAGGGCTGGAGCACTGAAGCTTTCTTT. It codes for CASRGQGWSTEAFF.

The chain employs TRBV6-5 and TRBJ2-2; D unresolved. Trimming took off 6 bases at V and 5 bases at J, with 16 bases between the two ends. The CDR3 loop spans 15 amino acids. Germline V gene sequence: CDR1 MNHEY, CDR2 SVGAGI. The CDR3 loop reads CASRTVAIRTGELFF. For the CDR3, the DNA is TGTGCCAGCAGGACGGTAGCTATCCGTACCGGGGAGCTGTTTTTT.

This chain links TRBV10-3 with TRBJ2-3; 7 bases are shared with TRBD1. This CDR3 has 15 amino acids. V was clipped by 3 bases and J by 2 bases; unmatched bases: 5. Germline loops: CDR1 ENHRY, CDR2 SYGVKD. For the CDR3, the DNA is TGTGCCATCAGTGAAGGGACAGCGAACACAGATACGCAGTATTTT. Encoded protein: CAISEGTANTDTQYF.

The chain combines TRBV7-9 with TRBJ1-1, with TRBD1 matching 8 bases. The V segment lost 4 bases and the J segment 4 bases; nucleotides outside the gene matches: 8. Germline V gene lookup returns CDR1 SEHNR and CDR2 FQNEAQ (reference sequence). This CDR3 spans 15 amino acids. The CDR3 reads CASSSPNRGGTEAFF. CDR3 in DNA: TGTGCCAGCAGCTCGCCCAACAGGGGGGGCACTGAAGCTTTCTTT.

The chain is built from TRBV13 and TRBJ2-3, with 8 nucleotides matching TRBD2. This CDR3 spans 18 amino acids. With 1 base clipped from V and 1 base from J, the junction kept 10 bases outside the gene matches. The germline CDR1 and CDR2 sequences are PRHDT and FYEKMQ (reference sequence). The DNA of the CDR3 is TGTGCCAGCAGCTTAGCACAGCGGGAGAGACTGGGCACAGATACGCAGTATTTT. It translates to CASSLAQRERLGTDTQYF.

The gene calls are TRBV7-2 and TRBJ2-6; no clear D gene. Trimming took off 0 bases at V and 1 base at J, with 10 bases between the two ends. CDR3 length: 17 residues. Germline V lookup: CDR1 SGHTA, CDR2 FQGNSA. CDR3 region: CASSLAGPASGANVLTF. CDR3 in DNA: TGTGCCAGCAGCTTAGCAGGCCCAGCTTCTGGGGCCAACGTCCTGACTTTC.

The CDR3 bases are TGTGCCAGCTCCTCACGGAGGGGGGAGCAGTTCTTC. This translates into CASSSRRGEQFF. V usage is TRBV5-6 and J usage is TRBJ2-1; D might be TRBD1 or TRBD2, each matching 6 bases. The V gene lost 7 bases and the J gene lost 10 bases, with 15 bases spanning the gap. Germline V gives CDR1 SGHDT, CDR2 YYEEEE. The CDR3 totals 12 residues.

V and J are TRBV19 and TRBJ2-3; TRBD1 agrees at 11 bases. CDR3 length: 14 residues. Germline values: CDR1 LNHDA, CDR2 SQIVND (reference sequence). Trimming took 6 bases from V and 5 from J; bases not matched to a gene: 4. CDR3 nucleotides: TGTGCCAGTAGGAGGACAGGGGGCAAAGATACGCAGTATTTT. Translated: CASRRTGGKDTQYF.

About this clone itself: The germline gene is not matched at one end of the junction; a read error may be the cause. J is TRBJ2-1 and V is TRBV10-3; D ambiguous. Germline values: CDR1 ENHRY, CDR2 SYGVKD. The CDR3 has 14 residues. The CDR3 coding sequence is TGTGCTATCAGTGATCGGGCTAAGCACAATGAGCAGTTCTTC. The encoded protein is CAISDRAKHNEQFF.

The chain recombines TRBV7-8 with TRBJ2-3; TRBD1 matches 7 bases. CDR3 length: 15 residues. V lost 3 bases and J lost 2; bases outside the gene matches: 5. From germline, CDR1 is SGHVS and CDR2 FQNEAQ. The CDR3 DNA reads TGTGCCAGCAGCTTCCTACAGGGGCCCACAGATACGCAGTATTTT. Its translation: CASSFLQGPTDTQYF.

CDR3 sequence (DNA): TGTGCCAGCAGTGAAGGGTTCAGGGGTTTGAACACTGAAGCTTTCTTT. Translation gives CASSEGFRGLNTEAFF. The V and J genes are TRBV6-1 and TRBJ1-1; a possible D gene is TRBD1 (6 bases). This CDR3 has 16 amino acids. Germline CDR1 reads MNHNS; CDR2 reads SASEGT. Trimming took 1 base from V and 0 from J, leaving 12 bases between them.

V is TRBV4-2 and J is TRBJ2-2; unclear D gene. The germline V gene has CDR1 LGHNA and CDR2 YNFKEQ. The CDR3 consists of 17 residues. The V end lost 0 bases, the J end lost 0 bases, and 11 bases lay between the germline ends. CDR3 in DNA: TGTGCCAGCAGCCAAGAGGTGCTGGCGGCGAACACCGGGGAGCTGTTTTTT. This sequence encodes CASSQEVLAANTGELFF.

The chain joins TRBV15 to TRBJ1-3; D is unclear. Germline assignment: CDR1 LNHNV and CDR2 YYDKDF (reference sequence). This CDR3 spans 13 amino acids. The V and J ends lost 1 base and 9 bases respectively, with 10 bases between them. CDR3 sequence reads: CATSRAGRGTIYF. The CDR3 region has the DNA TGTGCCACCAGCAGAGCTGGAAGAGGCACCATATATTTT.

This chain connects TRBV5-4 to TRBJ1-2; D is uncertain. The CDR3 sequence is 14 residues long. V dropped 1 base and J dropped 5 bases, with 12 bases sitting between them. The germline V gene has CDR1 SGHNT and CDR2 YYREEE (reference sequence). The CDR3 sequence: CASSLIHQEYGYTF. The CDR3, as DNA: TGTGCCAGCAGCTTGATACATCAAGAGTATGGCTACACCTTC.

The genes are TRBV29-1 and TRBJ1-2, with unresolved D. The CDR3 consists of 12 residues. Trimming removed 3 bases at V and 5 bases at J, with 10 bases between. Germline assignment: CDR1 SQVTM and CDR2 ANQGSEA. The CDR3 bases are TGCAGCGTTGATGGGCAAGGATATGGCTACACCTTC. This codes for CSVDGQGYGYTF.

V usage is TRBV18 and J usage is TRBJ2-2; maybe TRBD2 (6 bases). Germline CDR1 KGHSH, CDR2 LQKENI. The V end lost 3 bases, the J end lost 0 bases, and 11 bases lay between the germline ends. This CDR3 has 16 amino acids. The CDR3 is CASSPRLATNTGELFF. Here the CDR3 DNA reads TGTGCCAGCTCACCGAGGCTAGCGACGAACACCGGGGAGCTGTTTTTT. The full variable domain, in which reference TRBV18 and TRBJ2-2 provide the parts outside the CDR3, is NAGVMQNPRHLVRRRGQEARLRCSPMKGHSHVYWYRQLPEEGLKFMVYLQKENIIDESGMPKERFSAEFPKEGPSILRIQQVVRGDSAAYFCASSPRLATNTGELFFGEGSRLTVL.

This clone was seen a handful of times. J is TRBJ1-4 and V is TRBV27; D uncertain. V was trimmed by 6 bases and J by 5 bases, leaving 4 bases between them. Germline V gives CDR1 MNHEY, CDR2 SMNVEV (reference sequence). The CDR3 has 11 amino acids. For the CDR3, the DNA is TGTGCCAGCAGGACGAATGAAAAACTGTTTTTT. It yields the protein CASRTNEKLFF. Full variable domain (outside the CDR3, taken from reference TRBV27 and TRBJ1-4): EAQVTQNPRYLITVTGKKLTVTCSQNMNHEYMSWYRQDPGLGLRQIYYSMNVEVTDKGDVPEGYKVSRKEKRNFPLILESPSPNQTSLYFCASRTNEKLFFGSGTQLSVL.

In its sample, this clone was seen once. V usage is TRBV7-9 and J usage is TRBJ1-1; 10 bases map to TRBD1. The CDR3 sequence is 15 residues long. V gave up 4 bases and J gave up 6 bases; unmatched junction bases: 8. Germline values: CDR1 SEHNR, CDR2 FQNEAQ (reference sequence). DNA for the CDR3: TGTGCCAGCAGCTCAAGGACAGGGGGTTTTTCTGAAGCTTTCTTT. This codes for CASSSRTGGFSEAFF.

The CDR3 DNA sequence: TGTGCCAGCAGCAATCCCCTGGGACTACCCTACGAGCAGTACTTC. As protein: CASSNPLGLPYEQYF. The V and J genes are TRBV6-5 and TRBJ2-7, with 7 positions matching TRBD2. V dropped 6 bases and J dropped 2; count of bases not matched to a gene: 10. Germline loops: CDR1 MNHEY, CDR2 SVGAGI. CDR3 length: 15 residues.

The chain joins TRBV19 to TRBJ2-2, with no clear D. CDR1 is LNHDA and CDR2 is SQIVND in the germline V gene (reference sequence). The CDR3 runs to 15 residues. Trimming stripped 4 bases from V and 7 bases from J, with 16 bases between. CDR3 sequence reads: CASSNKWSRHGELFF. The CDR3 nucleotides are TGTGCCAGTAGTAACAAATGGTCCCGTCACGGGGAGCTGTTTTTT.

The J gene is TRBJ1-5, the V gene TRBV10-1, with no clear D. This CDR3 comprises 13 residues. Trimming pared 0 bases from V and 4 bases from J, leaving 4 bases between. CDR1 and CDR2 from the germline V gene are WNHNN and SYGVQD (reference sequence). CDR3 sequence: CASSESGNQPQHF. For the CDR3, the DNA is TGCGCCAGCAGTGAGTCAGGAAATCAGCCCCAGCATTTT.